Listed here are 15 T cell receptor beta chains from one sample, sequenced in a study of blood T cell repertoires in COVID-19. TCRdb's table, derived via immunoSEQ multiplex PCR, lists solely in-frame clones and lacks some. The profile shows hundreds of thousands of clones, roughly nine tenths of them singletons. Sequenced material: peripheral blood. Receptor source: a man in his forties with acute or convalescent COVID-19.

CDR3 sequence reads: CASIPSRTSPETQYF. The CDR3 DNA reads TGTGCCAGCATCCCATCGCGCACCTCCCCGGAGACCCAGTACTTC. The chain uses TRBV7-8 and TRBJ2-5; D unclear. The ends were cut back, 7 bases at V and 5 bases at J, with 20 bases in the middle. In germline, CDR1 is SGHVS, CDR2 FQNEAQ. The CDR3 covers 15 residues.

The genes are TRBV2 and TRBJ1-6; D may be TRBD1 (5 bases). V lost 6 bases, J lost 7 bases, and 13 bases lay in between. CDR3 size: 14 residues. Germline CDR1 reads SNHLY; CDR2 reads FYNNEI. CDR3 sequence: CASSGGRRNSPLHF. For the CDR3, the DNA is TGTGCCAGCAGCGGGGGACGGAGGAATTCACCCCTCCACTTT.

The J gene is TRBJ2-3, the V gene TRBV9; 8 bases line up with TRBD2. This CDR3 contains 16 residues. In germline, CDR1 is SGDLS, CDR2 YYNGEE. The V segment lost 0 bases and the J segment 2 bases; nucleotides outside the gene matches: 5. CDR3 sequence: CASSVAGLADTDTQYF. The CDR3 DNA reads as TGTGCCAGCAGCGTAGCCGGACTAGCTGACACAGATACGCAGTATTTT.

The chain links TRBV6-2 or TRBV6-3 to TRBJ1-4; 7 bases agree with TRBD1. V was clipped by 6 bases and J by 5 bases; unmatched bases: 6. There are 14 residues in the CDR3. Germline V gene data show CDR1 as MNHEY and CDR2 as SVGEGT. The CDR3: CASSLARGNEKLFF. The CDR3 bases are TGTGCCAGCAGCCTCGCCAGGGGGAATGAAAAACTGTTTTTT.

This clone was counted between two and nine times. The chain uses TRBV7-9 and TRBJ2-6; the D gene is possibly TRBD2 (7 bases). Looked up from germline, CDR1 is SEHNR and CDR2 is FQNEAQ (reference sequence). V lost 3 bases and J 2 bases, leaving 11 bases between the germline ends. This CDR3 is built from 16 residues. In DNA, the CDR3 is TGTGCCAGCAGCTTTAGGGGGGGCCCTGGGGCCAACGTCCTGACTTTC. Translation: CASSFRGGPGANVLTF. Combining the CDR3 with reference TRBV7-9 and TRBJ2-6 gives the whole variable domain DTGVSQNPRHKITKRGQNVTFRCDPISEHNRLYWYRQTLGQGPEFLTYFQNEAQLEKSRLLSDRFSAERPKGSFSTLEIQRTEQGDSAMYLCASSFRGGPGANVLTFGAGSRLTVL.

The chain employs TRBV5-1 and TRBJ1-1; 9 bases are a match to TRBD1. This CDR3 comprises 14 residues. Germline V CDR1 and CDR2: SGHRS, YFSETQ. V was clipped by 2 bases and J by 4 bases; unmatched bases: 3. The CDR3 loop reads CASSLQTGGTEAFF. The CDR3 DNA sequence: TGCGCCAGCAGCTTACAGACAGGGGGCACTGAAGCTTTCTTT.

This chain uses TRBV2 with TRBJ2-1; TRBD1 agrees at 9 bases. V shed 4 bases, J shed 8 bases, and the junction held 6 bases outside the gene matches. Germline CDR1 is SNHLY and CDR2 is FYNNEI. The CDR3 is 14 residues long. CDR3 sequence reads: CASSGGTGIDEQFF. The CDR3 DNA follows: TGTGCCAGCAGTGGGGGGACAGGGATCGATGAGCAGTTCTTC.

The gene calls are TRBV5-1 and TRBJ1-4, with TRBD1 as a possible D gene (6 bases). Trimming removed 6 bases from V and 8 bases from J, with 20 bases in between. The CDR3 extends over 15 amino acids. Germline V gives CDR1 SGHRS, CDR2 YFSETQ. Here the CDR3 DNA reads TGCGCCAGCACCCCAACTAGGGGGAATACCGAAAAACTGTTTTTT. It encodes CASTPTRGNTEKLFF. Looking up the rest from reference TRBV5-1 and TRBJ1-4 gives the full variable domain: KAGVTQTPRYLIKTRGQQVTLSCSPISGHRSVSWYQQTPGQGLQFLFEYFSETQRNKGNFPGRFSGRQFSNSRSEMNVSTLELGDSALYLCASTPTRGNTEKLFFGSGTQLSVL.

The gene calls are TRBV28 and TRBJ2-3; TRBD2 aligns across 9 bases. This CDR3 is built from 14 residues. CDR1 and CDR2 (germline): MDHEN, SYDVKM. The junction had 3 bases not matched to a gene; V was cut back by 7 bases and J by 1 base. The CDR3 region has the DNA TGTGCCAGCAACGTAGCGGGGGGCACAGATACGCAGTATTTT. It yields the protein CASNVAGGTDTQYF.

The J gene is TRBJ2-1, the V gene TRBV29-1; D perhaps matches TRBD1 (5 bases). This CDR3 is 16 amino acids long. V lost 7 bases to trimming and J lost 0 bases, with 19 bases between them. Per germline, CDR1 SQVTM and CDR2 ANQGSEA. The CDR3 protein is CSALAFVGASYNEQFF. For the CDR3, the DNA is TGCAGCGCCCTGGCGTTTGTTGGGGCCTCCTACAATGAGCAGTTCTTC.

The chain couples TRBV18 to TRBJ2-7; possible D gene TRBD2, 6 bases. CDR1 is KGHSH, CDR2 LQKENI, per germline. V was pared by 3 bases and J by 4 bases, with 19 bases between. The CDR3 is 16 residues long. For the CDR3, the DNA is TGTGCCAGCTCACCTAACGGGAGAACGTTTGCTTACGAGCAGTACTTC. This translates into CASSPNGRTFAYEQYF.

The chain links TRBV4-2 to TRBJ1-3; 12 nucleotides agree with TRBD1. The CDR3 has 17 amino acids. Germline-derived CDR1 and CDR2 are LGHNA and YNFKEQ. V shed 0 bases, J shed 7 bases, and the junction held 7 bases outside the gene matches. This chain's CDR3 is CASSQERGQGAPNTIYF. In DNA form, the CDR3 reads TGTGCCAGCAGCCAAGAAAGGGGACAGGGGGCGCCGAACACCATATATTTT.

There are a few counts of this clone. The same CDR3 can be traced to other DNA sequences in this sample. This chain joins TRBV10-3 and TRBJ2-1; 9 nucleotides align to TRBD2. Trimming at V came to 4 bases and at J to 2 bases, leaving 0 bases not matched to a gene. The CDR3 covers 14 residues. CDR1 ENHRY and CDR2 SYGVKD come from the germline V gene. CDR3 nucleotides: TGTGCCATCAGTGGCGGGAGGGCCTACAATGAGCAGTTCTTC. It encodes CAISGGRAYNEQFF.

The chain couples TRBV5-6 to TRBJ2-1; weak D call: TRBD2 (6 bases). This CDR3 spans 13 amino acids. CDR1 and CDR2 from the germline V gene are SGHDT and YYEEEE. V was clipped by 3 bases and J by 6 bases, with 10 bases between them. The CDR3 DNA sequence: TGTGCCAGCAGCTGGGGGACTGTCAATGAGCAGTTCTTC. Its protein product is CASSWGTVNEQFF. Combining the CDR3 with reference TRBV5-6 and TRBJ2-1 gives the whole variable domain DAGVTQSPTHLIKTRGQQVTLRCSPKSGHDTVSWYQQALGQGPQFIFQYYEEEERQRGNFPDRFSGHQFPNYSSELNVNALLLGDSALYLCASSWGTVNEQFFGPGTRLTVL.

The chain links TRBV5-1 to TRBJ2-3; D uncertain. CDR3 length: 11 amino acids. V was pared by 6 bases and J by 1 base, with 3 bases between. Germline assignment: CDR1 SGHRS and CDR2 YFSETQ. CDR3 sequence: CASTGTDTQYF. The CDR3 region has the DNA TGCGCCAGCACCGGCACAGATACGCAGTATTTT.